This TCR beta chain was captured in a study of shared clonotypes between healthy human individuals. For the study at large: The plates for each donor numbered three CD4 naive, three CD4 memory, two CD8 naive and one CD8 memory.

Regarding this clone: Its target is not known.

The authors divided CD4+ cells into CD45RA+ naive and CD45RA-negative memory subsets. Deletions cut 0 bases from V and 7 bases from J, with 7 bases between. The CDR3 totals 13 residues. Looked up from germline, CDR1 is MNHEY and CDR2 is SVGAGI. Genomic DNA (from each subset) was split evenly across several immunoSEQ plates. Sequenced by immunoSEQ multiplex PCR; TCRdb stores in-frame clones only, minus some. The sample yields over a million clones, approximately 98% seen once. Overall study results and limits: Deeper or shallower sequencing was expected to change how clonotypes are shared among donors.

Material for sequencing was naive CD4+ T cells sorted from blood. Specified subset: CD45RA+ positively selected. The chain has TRBV6-5 and TRBJ2-1; D not resolved. The clonotype originates from a man in his thirties or forties in good health. The CDR3 region is CASSYSIGNEQFF. For the CDR3, the DNA is TGTGCCAGCAGTTACTCGATAGGAAATGAGCAGTTCTTC.